The 5 T cell receptor beta chains given below trace back to one sample, sequenced in a study of identical twins. TCRdb itself ran the 5' RACE reads through MiXCR, one entry per CDR3 protein. The table includes approximately 220,000 distinct CDR3 sequences, roughly 10% detected once. Input material: memory (CD45RO+) T cells sorted from blood. These receptors originate from a woman aged 18 to 35 in good health.

There are many counts of this clonotype. This chain links TRBV10-3 with TRBJ2-4; maybe TRBD1 (6 bases). V was cut by 3 bases and J by 9 bases, with 9 bases left in between. Looked up from germline, CDR1 is ENHRY and CDR2 is SYGVKD. There are 12 residues in the CDR3. In DNA form, the CDR3 reads TGTGCCATCAGTGAACTAGGGGGCATTCAGTACTTC. Protein sequence: CAISELGGIQYF.

This clonotype occurred a few times. The chain couples TRBV20-1 to TRBJ1-4; the D gene is possibly TRBD1 (5 bases). This CDR3 contains 12 residues. Germline values: CDR1 DFQATT, CDR2 SNEGSKA (reference sequence). Between the trimmed V and J ends, which lost 2 bases and 8 bases, there was a span of 9 bases. CDR3 amino acids: CSARYGDEKLFF. CDR3 nucleotides: TGCAGTGCTAGATACGGGGACGAAAAACTGTTTTTT.

V and J are TRBV9 and TRBJ2-7, with TRBD2 matching 9 bases. The junction had 21 bases not matched to a gene; V was cut back by 4 bases and J by 7 bases. Germline values: CDR1 SGDLS, CDR2 YYNGEE. The CDR3 totals 18 residues. This CDR3 is CASSPRGGLANILVEQYF. The CDR3 DNA sequence: TGTGCCAGCAGCCCGAGGGGGGGACTAGCCAATATACTAGTAGAGCAGTACTTC. The full variable domain, completed using reference TRBV9 and TRBJ2-7, is DSGVTQTPKHLITATGQRVTLRCSPRSGDLSVYWYQQSLDQGLQFLIQYYNGEERAKGNILERFSAQQFPDLHSELNLSSLELGDSALYFCASSPRGGLANILVEQYFGPGTRLTVT.

The V and J genes are TRBV18 and TRBJ2-7; D is unresolved. CDR1 and CDR2 (germline): KGHSH, LQKENI. The CDR3 contains 12 residues. V lost 2 bases and J lost 6, with 8 bases in between. Here the CDR3 DNA reads TGTGCCAGCTCACCAGGCGTGCCCGAGCAGTACTTC. Translation: CASSPGVPEQYF.

This clonotype was picked up many times. This rearrangement joins TRBV7-6 to TRBJ1-3, with a tentative D call TRBD1 (6 bases). Germline V CDR1 and CDR2: SGHVS, FNYEAQ. The V end was cut by 5 bases, the J end by 0 bases, with 14 bases between. The CDR3 covers 16 residues. The DNA of the CDR3 is TGTGCCAGCAGCGACCAAACAGGGAGCTCTGGAAACACCATATATTTT. Its protein product is CASSDQTGSSGNTIYF.